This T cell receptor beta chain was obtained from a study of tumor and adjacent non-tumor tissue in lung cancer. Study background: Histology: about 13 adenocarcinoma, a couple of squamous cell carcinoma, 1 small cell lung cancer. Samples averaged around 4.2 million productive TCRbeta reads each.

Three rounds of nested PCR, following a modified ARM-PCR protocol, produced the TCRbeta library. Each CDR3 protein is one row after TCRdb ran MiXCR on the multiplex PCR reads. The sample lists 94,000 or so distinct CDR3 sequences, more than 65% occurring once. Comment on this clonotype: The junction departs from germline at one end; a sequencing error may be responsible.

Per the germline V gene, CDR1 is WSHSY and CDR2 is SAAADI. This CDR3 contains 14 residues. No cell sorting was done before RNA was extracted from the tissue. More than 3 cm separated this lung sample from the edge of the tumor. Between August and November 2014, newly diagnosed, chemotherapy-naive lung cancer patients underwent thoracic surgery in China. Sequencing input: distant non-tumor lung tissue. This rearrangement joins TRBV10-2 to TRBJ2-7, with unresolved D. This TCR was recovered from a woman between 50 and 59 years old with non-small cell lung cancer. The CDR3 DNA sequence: TGCGCCAGTAGTGTGAGCGTCCCCTCCTACGACCAATACTTC. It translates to CASSVSVPSYDQYF.